Following are 11 T cell receptor beta chains from one sample sequenced in a study of post-analysis software for immune sequencing data. Prepared TCR beta cDNA libraries contained unique molecular identifiers. TCRdb recomputed calls from the PCR reads with MiXCR, one row per CDR3 protein. The sample carries about 820,000 distinct CDR3 sequences, roughly 58% recorded once. For these receptors, no antigen is known. Study-wide points: Relative to controls, patients had 4 or 5 TRBV segments at higher frequency, with TRBV5-6, TRBV5-1 and TRBV20-1 among these.

The sample was blood. The source is a girl aged 10-17 years with multiple sclerosis.

The chain combines TRBV15 with TRBJ1-2; 9 positions agree with TRBD1. CDR3 length equals 15 residues. Germline trimming cut 3 bases from V and 8 bases from J; bases unmatched to any gene: 10. Germline loops: CDR1 LNHNV, CDR2 YYDKDF (reference sequence). CDR3 region: CATSSQNRGRRGYTF. CDR3 coding DNA: TGTGCCACCAGCAGCCAGAACAGGGGGCGCCGGGGCTACACCTTC.

This chain links TRBV7-9 with TRBJ1-2; no clear D. The CDR3 runs to 16 residues. CDR1 and CDR2 from the germline V gene are SEHNR and FQNEAQ (reference sequence). The ends were cut back, 0 bases at V and 4 bases at J, with 15 bases in the middle. CDR3 in DNA: TGTGCCAGCAGCTTAGCTCCAGTAACGGCTTCCTATGGCTACACCTTC. Translated, it gives CASSLAPVTASYGYTF.

The V call is TRBV20-1, the J call TRBJ2-1; D perhaps matches TRBD2 (7 bases). This CDR3 contains 18 residues. Germline V gives CDR1 DFQATT, CDR2 SNEGSKA (reference sequence). V was pared by 1 base and J by 3 bases, with 22 bases between. The CDR3 is CSARAVSGGGRHYNEQFF. The CDR3 DNA is TGCAGTGCTAGAGCGGTCAGTGGCGGGGGCCGGCACTACAATGAGCAGTTCTTC.

The V call is TRBV10-3, the J call TRBJ1-5; no firm D call. The germline V and J ends were trimmed by 0 bases and 0 bases, with 15 bases remaining between them. CDR1 and CDR2 (germline): ENHRY, SYGVKD. The CDR3 runs 18 residues. The chain's CDR3 is CAISESITEMNSNQPQHF. CDR3 sequence (DNA): TGTGCCATCAGTGAGTCCATTACAGAAATGAATAGCAATCAGCCCCAGCATTTT.

As for this clonotype: At one of its ends the junction is not consistent with the germline gene, which may arise from a read error. The chain couples TRBV7-7 to TRBJ2-3; the D gene is possibly TRBD2 (6 bases). The DNA matches TRBJ2-5 better at its end, which makes the J call doubtful. The germline gives CDR1 SSHAT, CDR2 FNYEAQ (reference sequence). This CDR3 region has 13 residues. The CDR3, as DNA: TGTGCTAGCAGTCCCGGGCGCGGGGACACCCAGTACTTC. Translating it yields CASSPGRGDTQYF.

Ten or more counts support this clonotype. This chain connects TRBV7-9 to TRBJ2-7, with D hard to call. The germline V gene encodes CDR1 SEHNR and CDR2 FQNEAQ (reference sequence). CDR3 length equals 13 residues. Trimming stripped 5 bases from V and 2 bases from J, with 10 bases between. CDR3 residues: CASSPAGTYEQYF. Written as DNA, the CDR3 is TGTGCCAGCAGCCCCGCAGGAACCTACGAGCAGTACTTC.

The V gene is TRBV29-1, the J gene TRBJ2-3; D is perhaps TRBD2 (6 bases). V was pared by 7 bases and J by 4 bases, with 12 bases between. CDR1 SQVTM and CDR2 ANQGSEA come from the germline V gene. The CDR3 covers 12 residues. The chain's CDR3 is CSAAPGADTQYF. CDR3 nucleotide sequence: TGCAGCGCGGCCCCGGGAGCAGATACGCAGTATTTT.

This sequence joins TRBV20-1 and TRBJ2-5; 14 bases map to TRBD2. This CDR3 has 13 amino acids. Germline V gene sequence: CDR1 DFQATT, CDR2 SNEGSKA (reference sequence). V was pared by 6 bases and J by 6 bases, with 3 bases of the junction left unmatched. This chain's CDR3 is CSAGTSGGKTQYF. CDR3 sequence (DNA): TGCAGTGCCGGGACTAGCGGGGGAAAGACCCAGTACTTC.

This chain uses TRBV12-3 or TRBV12-4 with TRBJ2-7; D is possibly TRBD2 (5 bases). The CDR3 contains 16 residues. V lost 2 bases, J lost 3 bases, and 17 bases lay in between. The CDR3 region is CASSLIASYKYYEQYF. CDR3 nucleotides: TGTGCCAGCAGTTTAATTGCTAGCTACAAATACTACGAGCAGTACTTC.

V usage is TRBV20-1 and J usage is TRBJ2-1, with D possibly being TRBD1 or TRBD2 (5 bases each). V was pared by 0 bases and J by 5 bases, with 14 bases between. Germline V gene lookup returns CDR1 DFQATT and CDR2 SNEGSKA (reference sequence). CDR3 length: 15 residues. CDR3 residues: CSAREVGTLHNEQFF. The CDR3 bases are TGCAGTGCTAGAGAAGTAGGGACCTTACACAATGAGCAGTTCTTC.

This clonotype was counted many times. Relative to the germline gene, one junction end is altered; a read error may explain this. This chain uses TRBV12-3 or TRBV12-4 with TRBJ2-5, with D perhaps matching TRBD2 (5 bases). This CDR3 region has 13 residues. CDR3 nucleotides: TGCGCCAGCAGCTTGCCCGGGGAAGAGACCCAGTACTTC. Translation gives CASSLPGEETQYF.